This TCR beta chain was obtained from a study of human T cells and chemical hapten exposure. The CDR3 extends over 15 amino acids. Germline V gene data show CDR1 as SGHRS and CDR2 as YFSETQ. Trimming took off 0 bases at V and 2 bases at J, with 11 bases between the two ends. Each cDNA molecule in the library carried unique molecular identifiers. Each CDR3 protein gets one entry after TCRdb re-called the RACE reads with MiXCR. In the table there are more than 80,000 distinct CDR3 sequences, around 7% of which are singletons. Sample time point: patch test 1, 2 weeks after DPC sensitization. Treatment given: therapeutic diphenylcyclopropenone sensitization with weekly scalp DPC.

This receptor was taken from a woman aged 25 to 39 with alopecia areata. Some clones in this sample may be carry-over from other donors' samples. The source material was whole blood, sampled in connection with sensitization to the hapten diphenylcyclopropenone (DPC). The rearrangement uses TRBV5-1 and TRBJ1-1, with a possible D match to TRBD1 (5 bases). The CDR3 region has the DNA TGCGCCAGCAGCTTGGCTGGGGCCCCTAACACTGAAGCTTTCTTT. Its translation: CASSLAGAPNTEAFF.